This T cell receptor (beta chain) was captured by sequencing in a study of blood T cells in healthy people across ages. In the case of this clonotype: As yet, its antigen is unknown.

Study-wide findings and caveats: With age, beta diversity per million T cells declined roughly linearly, significantly by approximately 40. In these data, TCR beta diversity tracked strongly with naive T cell percentage. Estimated diversity across one million T cells was deemed an underestimate.

The use of a sample-barcoded 5' primer and a J-beta primer mix characterized a second PCR of about 6 to 11 cycles. TCRdb re-called the 5' RACE reads with MiXCR, one entry per CDR3 protein. The table lists 1,300,000 or so distinct CDR3 sequences, 59% of them singletons, with about 6.3% in the top ten. This sequence was found in a man between 18 and 35 years old in good health. The sample consisted of blood.

CDR3 sequence: CASSSWGATEAFF. CDR3 coding DNA: TGTGCCAGCAGTTCATGGGGAGCCACTGAAGCTTTCTTT. The V and J genes are TRBV6-5 and TRBJ1-1; D is unresolved. The CDR3 sequence is 13 residues long. With 4 bases removed from V and 4 bases from J, the gap between germline ends came to 10 bases. Germline CDR1 reads MNHEY; CDR2 reads SVGAGI.